The present T cell receptor beta chain was sequenced within a study of cytomegalovirus exposure and HLA in healthy donors. Overall study results and limits: Cytomegalovirus status was reportedly diagnosed by the classifier with high specificity and sensitivity.

A remark on this clone: What it recognizes is unknown.

PCR involved 60 Vbeta and 13 Jbeta primers. TCRdb's table, derived via immunoSEQ multiplex PCR, lists solely in-frame clones and lacks some. This sample carries 150,000 to 200,000 clones, about 80% of them seen once, and the ten largest clones take 0.98%. The sequenced material came from PBMCs. This clonotype originated in a woman in her fifties or sixties in good health and CMV-seropositive.

CDR3 amino acids: CASSLFSGGASEQFF. The CDR3 region has the DNA TGTGCCAGCAGCTTGTTCAGCGGGGGGGCCTCTGAGCAGTTCTTC. The gene calls are TRBV7-2 and TRBJ2-1, with 10 bases identical to TRBD2. CDR1 and CDR2 from the germline V gene are SGHTA and FQGNSA. The CDR3 is 15 residues long. V was pared by 3 bases and J by 9 bases, with 8 bases of the junction left unmatched.